This TCR beta chain was obtained from a study of T-cell memory formation after mild COVID-19. Study-wide points: Clones that contracted clustered mainly in CM and EM if CD4+ and in EMRA if CD8+. CD4/CD8 balance held among clones contracting day 15 to 85, and later expanders leaned CD4+.

Points on this clonotype: Its antigen is undetermined.

In germline, CDR1 is SNHLY, CDR2 FYNNEI. The ends lost 11 bases at V and 7 bases at J; junction bases unmatched: 6. The CDR3 loop spans 13 amino acids. Libraries for TCRalpha and TCRbeta carried sample barcodes and unique molecular identifiers via 5'RACE. TCRdb redid the calling of the 5' RACE reads with MiXCR, one entry per CDR3 protein. The sample lists tens of thousands of distinct CDR3 sequences, about an eighth occurring once. This clonotype was obtained from a young man who had mild COVID-19 (a few samples of this study predate the infection). Cell type and time point are not known. Specimen: PBMCs or a T cell subset sorted from them (not recorded which). V usage is TRBV2 and J usage is TRBJ2-5; 14 bases line up with TRBD2. The CDR3 DNA sequence: TGTGCCGGTGGACTAGCGGGGGGAGGGACCCAGTACTTC. Translating it yields CAGGLAGGGTQYF.